This T cell receptor beta chain comes out of a study of regulatory and conventional T cells in RAG deficiency. General study findings and limits: Shorter CDR3s in all patient subsets; >75% Treg-Tconv overlap in Omenn. Other subsets showed around 9.4-fold reductions, but Treg unique TCR beta sequences fell roughly 96-fold in these patients. In Omenn syndrome, sorted "Tregs" may be peripherally activated cells.

Assay: immunoSEQ multiplex PCR; the TCRdb copy retains only in-frame clones and omits some. The table shows about 46,000 clones, with 85% to 90% occurring only once. The V gene's germline CDR1 is MNHEY and CDR2 SMNVEV (reference sequence). This CDR3 has 15 residues. The V segment lost 0 bases and the J segment 6 bases; nucleotides outside the gene matches: 8. Blood CD4+ CD25-low CD127-high conventional T cells supplied the genomic DNA template. As regards this clone: What it binds is not known.

This sample also appeared in a second study, on regulatory T cells. According to that study: The PCR used 52 TRBV and 13 TRBJ primers.

The TCR comes from a human donor in good health. Sequencing used CD4+ effector T cells sorted from blood. The genes are TRBV27 and TRBJ2-7, with 7 bases fitting TRBD2. The DNA for the CDR3 is TGTGCCAGCAGTTTATCGCCTCTAGCGGAAGTCGAGCAGTACTTC. Residues: CASSLSPLAEVEQYF.